These 5 T cell receptor beta chains came from one sample sequenced in a study of metastatic and nonmetastatic thyroid tumors. All patients were treatment-naive before thyroid surgery. With MiXCR, TCRdb called clones anew from the PCR reads. The sample lists tens of thousands of clones, about 13% seen once, with about 11% in the top ten. The sequenced sample consisted of blood. These TCRs come from a female donor with papillary thyroid cancer or a benign thyroid nodule (not recorded which). Some clones in this sample may be carry-over from other donors' samples.

This clone has ten or more counts. This rearrangement joins TRBV9 to TRBJ1-1; TRBD1 agrees at 7 bases. V gave up 0 bases and J gave up 4 bases; unmatched junction bases: 6. The CDR3 covers 15 residues. Germline V CDR1 and CDR2: SGDLS, YYNGEE. The CDR3, as DNA: TGTGCCAGCAGCGTAGAGGCAGGGGGGATCACTGAAGCTTTCTTT. It specifies CASSVEAGGITEAFF.

In this sample, this clone turned up many times. The chain uses TRBV3-1 and TRBJ2-1; TRBD2 matches 9 bases. The CDR3 length is 15 residues. The trim removed 3 bases at V and 6 bases at J, leaving 6 bases unmatched. Germline V gene data show CDR1 as LGHDT and CDR2 as YNNKEL (reference sequence). The CDR3 loop is CASSHSSGDFNEQFF. CDR3 nucleotides: TGTGCCAGCAGCCATTCTAGCGGGGATTTCAATGAGCAGTTCTTC.

The chain carries TRBV11-2 and TRBJ2-1; D tentatively fits TRBD1 or TRBD2 (5 bases each). Trimming took 4 bases from V and 9 from J, leaving 16 bases between them. Germline V gene sequence: CDR1 SGHAT, CDR2 FQNNGV. This CDR3 comprises 14 residues. The CDR3 nucleotides read TGTGCCAGCAGCTCCCTTAGTAGAGGGACTGAGCAGTTCTTC. Translated, it gives CASSSLSRGTEQFF.

Remarks on this clone: This could be a read error, since a much larger clone is one nucleotide away. V gene TRBV19 combines with J gene TRBJ2-5, with 13 bases that match TRBD2. This CDR3 spans 16 amino acids. V trimming: 5 bases; J trimming: 4 bases; junction bases outside the gene matches: 7. The germline V gene has CDR1 LNHDA and CDR2 SQIVND (reference sequence). Written as DNA, the CDR3 is TGTGCCAGTAGTCATACACTAGCGGGAGGGGCAGAGACCCAGTACTTC. Its protein product is CASSHTLAGGAETQYF.

Many counts were recorded for this clone. The CDR3 is CASSHRGGEQYF. The CDR3 nucleotides read TGTGCCAGCAGTCACAGGGGCGGCGAGCAGTACTTC. The chain uses TRBV12-3 or TRBV12-4 and TRBJ2-7; 7 bases align to TRBD1. The CDR3 loop spans 12 amino acids. Trimming at V came to 5 bases and at J to 6 bases, leaving 4 bases not matched to a gene.